Listed below are T cell receptor beta chains from one sample, sequenced in a study of memory CD4+ T cells and cytomegalovirus serostatus. Libraries were prepared by immunoSEQ multiplex PCR; TCRdb keeps only in-frame clonotypes and omits some of them. This sample has approximately 46,000 clones, with over 75% found just once. Sequencing used memory CD4+ T cells from blood. The source is an adult in good health and CMV-seronegative. Each CDR3 is given with its conserved first and last residue. Each record gives: V gene, J gene, CDR3 protein.

V: TRBV10-3; J: TRBJ2-7; CDR3: CAISGGSYEQYF
V: TRBV7-8; J: TRBJ1-1; CDR3: CASSTGDRVSEAFF
V: TRBV21-1; J: TRBJ2-2; CDR3: CALRRFRQTNTGELFF
V: TRBV2; J: TRBJ2-1; CDR3: CASNLLAGGSIEQFF
V: TRBV5-4; J: TRBJ1-5; CDR3: CASSFRSHTKQANQPQHF
V: TRBV6-5; J: TRBJ1-5; CDR3: CASSYDLGGQPQHF
V: TRBV5-6; J: TRBJ2-6; CDR3: CASSRSGTGANVLTF
V: TRBV6-6; J: TRBJ2-1; CDR3: CASSRSDRAKSNEQFF
V: TRBV11-3; J: TRBJ2-5; CDR3: CASSLGQGQETQYF
V: TRBV7-9; J: TRBJ2-1; CDR3: CASSLNLGDEQFF
V: TRBV10-3; J: TRBJ1-2; CDR3: CAIRKGEANYGYTF
V: TRBV5-1; J: TRBJ2-7; CDR3: CASSLVRGHEQYF
V: TRBV5-1; J: TRBJ2-5; CDR3: CASSPLSGGAQETQYF
V: TRBV6-5; J: TRBJ2-7; CDR3: CASSYDSMSYEQYF
V: TRBV6-5; J: TRBJ2-3; CDR3: CASSSSGTGSTDTQYF
V: TRBV11-2; J: TRBJ2-7; CDR3: CASSTSGLDREQYF
V: TRBV14; J: TRBJ1-1; CDR3: CASSQDRGVVNTEAFF
V: TRBV5-1; J: TRBJ1-6; CDR3: CASRRNNRDSPLHF
V: TRBV7-6; J: TRBJ2-3; CDR3: CASSFPGQTITDTQYF
V: TRBV11-2; J: TRBJ1-6; CDR3: CASSLEGTVLRNSPLHF
V: TRBV7-2; J: TRBJ1-5; CDR3: CASSQDSNSNQPQHF
V: TRBV19; J: TRBJ2-7; CDR3: CASSRDRAYEQYF
V: TRBV27; J: TRBJ2-1; CDR3: CASSFPRSSYNEQFF
V: TRBV18; J: TRBJ2-3; CDR3: CASSPPGLAEADTQYF
V: TRBV18; J: TRBJ2-3; CDR3: CASSPPTGTSTDTQYF
V: TRBV5-4; J: TRBJ2-2; CDR3: CASSFIGKGELFF
V: TRBV30; J: TRBJ1-1; CDR3: CACHRGNTEAFF
V: TRBV9; J: TRBJ1-6; CDR3: CASSVEGTGGNSPLHF
V: TRBV7-3; J: TRBJ2-7; CDR3: CASSLLVGSSYEQYF
V: TRBV2; J: TRBJ2-4; CDR3: CASRERGPLDIQYF
V: TRBV10-1; J: TRBJ1-1; CDR3: CASATVSVSTEAFF
V: TRBV16; J: TRBJ2-7; CDR3: CASSHTYTRHRVHEQYF
V: TRBV4-3; J: TRBJ1-1; CDR3: CASSQDSGRNTEAFF
V: TRBV7-3; J: TRBJ2-1; CDR3: CASSLGGRNEQFF
V: TRBV5-1; J: TRBJ1-6; CDR3: CASSPSLLGNSPLHF
V: TRBV5-1; J: TRBJ1-2; CDR3: CASSEGGYGYTF
V: TRBV5-5; J: TRBJ1-2; CDR3: CASSPDRRRGYTF
V: TRBV19; J: TRBJ2-7; CDR3: CASSGRDRGRAEVYEQYF
V: TRBV29-1; J: TRBJ1-4; CDR3: CSVAGGSANEKLFF
V: TRBV15; J: TRBJ2-7; CDR3: CATSREGQGDEQYF
V: TRBV5-4; J: TRBJ1-2; CDR3: CASSLGQPRGYTF
V: TRBV6-1; J: TRBJ1-2; CDR3: CASSEWDGYTF
V: TRBV7-6; J: TRBJ1-6; CDR3: CASSPEGGQGNNSPLHF
V: TRBV5-8; J: TRBJ1-1; CDR3: CASRLVGRAFF
V: TRBV2; J: TRBJ2-3; CDR3: CASRGGGADTQYF
V: TRBV4-1; J: TRBJ2-2; CDR3: CASTPEGTSGGYANTGELFF
V: TRBV19; J: TRBJ1-2; CDR3: CASSSEAGGIQDFYGYTF
V: TRBV5-1; J: TRBJ2-5; CDR3: CASSLVVMGEQTQYF
V: TRBV11-2; J: TRBJ2-1; CDR3: CASSLAYIGDEQFF
V: TRBV29-1; J: TRBJ2-3; CDR3: CSVTSTDTQYF
V: TRBV15; J: TRBJ1-4; CDR3: CATSGDRRSEKLFF
V: TRBV6-1; J: TRBJ1-2; CDR3: CASSDGPNYGYTF
V: TRBV14; J: TRBJ1-3; CDR3: CASSQWGARRRNTIYF
V: TRBV11-1; J: TRBJ2-3; CDR3: CASSRTVTDTQYF
V: TRBV19; J: TRBJ1-2; CDR3: CASSIRGNTNYGYTF
V: TRBV4-1; J: TRBJ2-7; CDR3: CASSQQQGYEQYF
V: TRBV6-1; J: TRBJ2-5; CDR3: CASSAGGQETQYF